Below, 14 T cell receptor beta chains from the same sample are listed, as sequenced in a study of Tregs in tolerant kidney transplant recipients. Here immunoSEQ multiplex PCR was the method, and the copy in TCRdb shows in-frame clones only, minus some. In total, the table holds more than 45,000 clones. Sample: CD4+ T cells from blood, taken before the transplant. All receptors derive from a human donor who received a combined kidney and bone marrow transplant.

CDR3 loop: CASSLTGSAEQFF. The sequenced CDR3 bases are TGTGCCAGCAGCTTAACAGGGTCCGCTGAG. This chain links TRBV7-3 with TRBJ2-1; unclear D gene. The CDR3 end is not reached by the read, which stops 3 residues before it; the germline J gene fills it in. Per the germline V gene, CDR1 is SGHTA and CDR2 is FQGTGA. With 0 bases removed from V and 9 bases from J, the gap between germline ends came to 9 bases. This CDR3 has 13 residues.

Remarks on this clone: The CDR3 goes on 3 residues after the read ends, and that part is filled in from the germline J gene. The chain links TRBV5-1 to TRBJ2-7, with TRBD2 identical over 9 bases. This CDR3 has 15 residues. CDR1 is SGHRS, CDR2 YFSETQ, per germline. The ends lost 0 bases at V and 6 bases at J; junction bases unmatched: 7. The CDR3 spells CASSLELAGMVEQYF. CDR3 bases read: TGCGCCAGCAGCTTGGAGCTAGCGGGAATGGTCGAG.

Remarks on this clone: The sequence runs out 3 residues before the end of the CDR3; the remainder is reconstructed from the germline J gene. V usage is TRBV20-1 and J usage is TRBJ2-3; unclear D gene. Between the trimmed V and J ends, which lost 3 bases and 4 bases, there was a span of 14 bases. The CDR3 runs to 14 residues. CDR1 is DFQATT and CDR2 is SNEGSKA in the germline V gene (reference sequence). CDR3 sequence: CSASPLVRADTQYF. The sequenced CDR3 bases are TGCAGTGCTAGCCCCCTAGTCAGAGCAGATACG.

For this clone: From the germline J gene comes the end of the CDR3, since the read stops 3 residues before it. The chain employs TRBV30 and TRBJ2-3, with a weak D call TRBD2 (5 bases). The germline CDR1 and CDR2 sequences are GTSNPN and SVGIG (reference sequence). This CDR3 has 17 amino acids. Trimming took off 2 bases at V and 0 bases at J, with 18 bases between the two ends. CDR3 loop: CAWSLSAGFLSTDTQYF. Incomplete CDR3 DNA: TGTGCCTGGAGTCTTTCGGCGGGTTTCCTTAGCACAGATACG.

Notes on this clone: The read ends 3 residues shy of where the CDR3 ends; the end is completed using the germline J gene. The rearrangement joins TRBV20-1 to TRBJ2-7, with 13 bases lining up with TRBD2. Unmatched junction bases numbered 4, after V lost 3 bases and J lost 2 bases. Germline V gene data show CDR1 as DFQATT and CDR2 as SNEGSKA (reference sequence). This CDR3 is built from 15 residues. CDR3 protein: CSASQGLAGTYEQYF. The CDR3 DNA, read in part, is TGCAGTGCTAGCCAGGGACTAGCGGGGACCTACGAG.

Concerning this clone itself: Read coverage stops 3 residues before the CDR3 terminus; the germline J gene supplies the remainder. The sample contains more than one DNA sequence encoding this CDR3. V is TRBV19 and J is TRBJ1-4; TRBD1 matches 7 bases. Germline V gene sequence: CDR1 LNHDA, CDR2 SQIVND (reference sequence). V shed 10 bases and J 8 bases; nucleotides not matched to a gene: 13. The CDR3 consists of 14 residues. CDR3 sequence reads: CATRQGLNSEKLFF. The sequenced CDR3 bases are TGTGCCACTAGACAGGGCCTGAACTCGGAAAAA.

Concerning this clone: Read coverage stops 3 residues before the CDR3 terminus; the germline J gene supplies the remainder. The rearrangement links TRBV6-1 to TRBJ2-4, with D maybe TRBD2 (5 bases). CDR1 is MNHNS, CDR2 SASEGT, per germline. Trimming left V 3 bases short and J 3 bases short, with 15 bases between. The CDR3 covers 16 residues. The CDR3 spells CASSDIPTGVKNIQYF. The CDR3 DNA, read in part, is TGTGCCAGCAGTGATATCCCCACCGGGGTCAAAAACATT.

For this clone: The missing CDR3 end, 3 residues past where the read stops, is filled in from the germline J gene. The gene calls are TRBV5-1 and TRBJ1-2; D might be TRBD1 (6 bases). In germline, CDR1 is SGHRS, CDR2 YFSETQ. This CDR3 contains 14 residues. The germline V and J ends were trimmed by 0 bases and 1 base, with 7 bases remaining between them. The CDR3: CASSLEQGNYGYTF. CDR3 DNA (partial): TGCGCCAGCAGCTTGGAACAGGGTAACTATGGC.

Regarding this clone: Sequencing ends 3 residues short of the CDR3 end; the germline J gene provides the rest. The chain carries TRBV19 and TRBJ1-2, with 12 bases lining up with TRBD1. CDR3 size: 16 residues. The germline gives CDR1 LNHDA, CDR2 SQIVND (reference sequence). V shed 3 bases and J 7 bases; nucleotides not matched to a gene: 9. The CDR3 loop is CASSIQSGQGARGYTF. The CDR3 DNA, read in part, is TGTGCCAGTAGTATTCAATCGGGACAGGGGGCGCGTGGC.

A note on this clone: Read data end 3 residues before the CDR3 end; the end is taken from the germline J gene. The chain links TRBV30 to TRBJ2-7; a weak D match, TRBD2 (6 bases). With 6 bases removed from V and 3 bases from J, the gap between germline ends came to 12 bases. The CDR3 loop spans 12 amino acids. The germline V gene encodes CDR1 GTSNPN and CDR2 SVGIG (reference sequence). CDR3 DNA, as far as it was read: TGTGCCTGCTCGACGGGGGTCTACGAG. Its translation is CACSTGVYE. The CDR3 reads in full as CACSTGVYEQYF.

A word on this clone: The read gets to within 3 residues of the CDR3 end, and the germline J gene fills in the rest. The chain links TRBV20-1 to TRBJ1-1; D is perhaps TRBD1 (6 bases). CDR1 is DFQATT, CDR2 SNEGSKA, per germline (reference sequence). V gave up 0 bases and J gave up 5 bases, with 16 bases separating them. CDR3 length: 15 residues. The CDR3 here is CSARDNPGAGTEAFF. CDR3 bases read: TGCAGTGCTAGAGATAATCCAGGGGCAGGGACTGAA.

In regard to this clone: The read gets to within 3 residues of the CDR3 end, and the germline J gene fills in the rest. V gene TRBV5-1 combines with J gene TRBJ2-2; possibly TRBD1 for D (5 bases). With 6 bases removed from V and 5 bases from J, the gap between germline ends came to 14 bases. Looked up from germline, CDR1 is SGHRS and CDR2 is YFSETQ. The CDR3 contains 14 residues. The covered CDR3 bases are TGCGCCAGCATTAAAGGGGCTGATACCGGGGAG. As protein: CASIKGADTGE. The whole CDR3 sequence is CASIKGADTGELFF.

The CDR3 spells CASSRTDRDNEKLFF. CDR3 DNA (partial): TGTGCCAGCAGCCGAACGGACAGGGATAATGAAAAA. The V call is TRBV11-2, the J call TRBJ1-4; 8 nucleotides align to TRBD1. Read sequence stops 3 residues before the CDR3 end, and the germline J gene provides the missing end. Unmatched junction bases numbered 6, after V lost 5 bases and J lost 4 bases. This CDR3 has 15 residues. Germline-derived CDR1 and CDR2 are SGHAT and FQNNGV. Supplemented by reference TRBV11-2 and TRBJ1-4, the full variable domain reads EAGVAQSPRYKIIEKRQSVAFWCNPISGHATLYWYQQILGQGPKLLIQFQNNGVVDDSQLPKDRFSAERLKGVDSTLKIQPAKLEDSAVYLCASSRTDRDNEKLFFGSGTQLSVL.

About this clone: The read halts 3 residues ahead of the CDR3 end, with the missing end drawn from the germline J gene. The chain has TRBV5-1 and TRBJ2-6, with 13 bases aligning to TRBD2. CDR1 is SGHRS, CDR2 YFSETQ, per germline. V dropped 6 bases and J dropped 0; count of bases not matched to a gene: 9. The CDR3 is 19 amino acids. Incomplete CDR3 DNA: TGCGCCAGCACCCTTTGGACTAGCGGGGGCAGCTCTGGGGCCAACGTC. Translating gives CASTLWTSGGSSGANV. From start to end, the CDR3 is CASTLWTSGGSSGANVLTF.